These 21 T cell receptor beta chains were all obtained from the same sample, sequenced in a study of T cells after yellow fever vaccination. TCRdb reprocessed the 5' RACE reads with MiXCR, giving one entry per CDR3 protein. The sample yields about 580,000 distinct CDR3 sequences, around a sixth seen once. The sequencing used PBMCs, collected 5 days after the first yellow fever vaccination. The receptor set was obtained from a man aged 18 to 35 who received the YFV17D yellow fever vaccine.

Only a few counts were recorded for this clonotype. CDR3 amino acids: CASSIADNQPQHF. In nucleotides, the CDR3 is TGTGCCAGTAGTATCGCGGACAATCAGCCCCAGCATTTT. The chain joins TRBV19 to TRBJ1-5; no firm D call. CDR3 length: 13 amino acids. Germline V lookup: CDR1 LNHDA, CDR2 SQIVND (reference sequence). V lost 3 bases and J 3 bases, leaving 6 bases between the germline ends.

This clonotype was seen ten or more times. The chain joins TRBV7-8 to TRBJ1-5, with unresolved D. CDR3 size: 14 residues. The germline V gene has CDR1 SGHVS and CDR2 FQNEAQ. V lost 1 base and J lost 4, with 8 bases in between. CDR3 in DNA: TGTGCCAGCAGCTTAGGCAGCCGTAATCAGCCCCAGCATTTT. This encodes CASSLGSRNQPQHF.

This chain joins TRBV7-9 and TRBJ1-1, with D uncertain. The V and J ends lost 6 bases and 6 bases respectively, with 11 bases between them. CDR1 is SEHNR, CDR2 FQNEAQ, per germline (reference sequence). The CDR3 consists of 12 residues. This chain's CDR3 is CASSPRVAEAFF. CDR3 coding DNA: TGTGCCAGCAGTCCCCGGGTCGCTGAAGCTTTCTTT.

This clonotype was detected only a few times. The rearrangement joins TRBV3-1 to TRBJ2-2; D possibly corresponds to TRBD2 (5 bases). The V end was cut by 2 bases, the J end by 5 bases, with 9 bases between. The CDR3 sequence is 14 residues long. Germline V lookup: CDR1 LGHDT, CDR2 YNNKEL (reference sequence). The CDR3 sequence: CASSQHPGTGELFF. CDR3 DNA sequence: TGTGCCAGCAGCCAACATCCGGGAACCGGGGAGCTGTTTTTT.

The genes are TRBV5-1 and TRBJ1-2; 7 bases map to TRBD1. The CDR3 is made up of 15 amino acids. Germline V gene lookup returns CDR1 SGHRS and CDR2 YFSETQ. The V and J ends lost 0 bases and 4 bases, in that order; junction bases with no gene match: 6. CDR3 residues: CASSLEPGTAYGYTF. The CDR3 DNA follows: TGCGCCAGCAGCTTGGAGCCCGGGACAGCCTATGGCTACACCTTC.

The V call is TRBV12-3 or TRBV12-4, the J call TRBJ1-6; TRBD1 matches at 8 bases. The V segment lost 6 bases and the J segment 8 bases; nucleotides outside the gene matches: 6. This CDR3 contains 14 residues. The CDR3 region has the DNA TGTGCCAGCAGCATCGGACAGGGCTATTCACCCCTCCACTTT. This gives the protein CASSIGQGYSPLHF.

This clonotype has just a few counts. V and J are TRBV4-1 and TRBJ2-7, with a possible D match to TRBD2 (6 bases). V dropped 2 bases and J dropped 9 bases, with 17 bases sitting between them. This CDR3 spans 14 amino acids. Germline V gene sequence: CDR1 MGHRA, CDR2 YSYEKL. The DNA of the CDR3 is TGCGCCAGCAGCCAACAGGAGGGGATAGCCTTGCAGTACGTC. Translating gives CASSQQEGIALQYV.

This chain uses TRBV7-6 with TRBJ1-1, with D uncertain. The CDR3 has 13 amino acids. Germline-derived CDR1 and CDR2 are SGHVS and FNYEAQ. V was trimmed by 0 bases and J by 5 bases, leaving 7 bases between them. This CDR3 reads CASSLARETEAFF. The CDR3 DNA follows: TGTGCCAGCAGCTTAGCGAGGGAAACTGAAGCTTTCTTT.

The chain joins TRBV29-1 to TRBJ1-1; D is unresolved. In germline, CDR1 is SQVTM, CDR2 ANQGSEA. V was clipped by 4 bases and J by 1 base, with 10 bases between them. CDR3 length: 13 amino acids. The CDR3 here is CSVVRVSNTEAFF. DNA for the CDR3: TGCAGCGTTGTAAGAGTATCGAACACTGAAGCTTTCTTT.

This clonotype was picked up a small number of times. V is TRBV28 and J is TRBJ1-1, with 10 positions matching TRBD1. This CDR3 has 14 amino acids. Looked up from germline, CDR1 is MDHEN and CDR2 is SYDVKM. The V gene end was trimmed by 6 bases and the J gene end by 3 bases; junction bases not matched to a gene: 4. CDR3 sequence: CASRRDRGYTEAFF. CDR3 in DNA: TGTGCCAGCAGACGGGACAGGGGATACACTGAAGCTTTCTTT.

The chain couples TRBV4-3 to TRBJ1-2; 11 bases line up with TRBD1. Germline loops: CDR1 LGHNA, CDR2 YSLEER. The length of the CDR3 is 16 residues. V shed 0 bases and J 4 bases; nucleotides not matched to a gene: 4. The CDR3 loop reads CASSQERTGGAYGYTF. The CDR3 coding sequence is TGCGCCAGCAGCCAAGAACGGACAGGGGGCGCCTATGGCTACACCTTC.

This clonotype has ten or more counts. This chain links TRBV5-1 with TRBJ1-1; D perhaps matches TRBD1 (6 bases). With 7 bases removed from V and 7 bases from J, the gap between germline ends came to 20 bases. Germline assignment: CDR1 SGHRS and CDR2 YFSETQ. The CDR3 totals 14 residues. The CDR3 spells CASARQVATGEAFF. The CDR3, as DNA: TGCGCCAGCGCCAGACAGGTGGCTACCGGTGAAGCTTTCTTT.

A few counts support this clonotype. The chain recombines TRBV4-1 with TRBJ1-4; D is unresolved. This CDR3 contains 17 residues. CDR1 is MGHRA and CDR2 is YSYEKL in the germline V gene. The V end was cut by 2 bases, the J end by 5 bases, with 18 bases between. The chain's CDR3 is CASSQRPRVQTNEKLFF. CDR3 in DNA: TGCGCCAGCAGCCAACGACCGCGGGTCCAGACCAATGAAAAACTGTTTTTT.

The V gene is TRBV6-1, the J gene TRBJ2-2; the match to TRBD2 covers 13 bases. The V segment lost 5 bases and the J segment 1 base; nucleotides outside the gene matches: 4. Germline loops: CDR1 MNHNS, CDR2 SASEGT. The CDR3 is 17 amino acids. The CDR3 coding sequence is TGTGCCAGCAGTCGGACTAGCGGGGGCGAGAACACCGGGGAGCTGTTTTTT. Residues: CASSRTSGGENTGELFF.

Notes on this clonotype: The junction departs from germline at one end; a sequencing error may be responsible. This chain links TRBV6-5 with TRBJ1-5; 7 positions match TRBD1. The germline V gene has CDR1 MNHEY and CDR2 SVGAGI. The CDR3 spans 16 residues. The CDR3 sequence is CASSSSPGGRNQPQQF. The DNA of the CDR3 is TGTGCCAGCAGTTCGTCACCAGGGGGGCGGAATCAGCCCCAGCAATTT.

This chain joins TRBV7-3 and TRBJ2-5, with D possibly matching TRBD2 (6 bases). CDR1 and CDR2 from the germline V gene are SGHTA and FQGTGA. CDR3 length: 15 amino acids. V dropped 2 bases and J dropped 4 bases, with 14 bases sitting between them. CDR3 DNA sequence: TGTGCCAGCAGCTTATTGAGCGGGTCGGGAGAGACCCAGTACTTC. It yields the protein CASSLLSGSGETQYF.

The chain joins TRBV29-1 to TRBJ2-2, with 8 positions matching TRBD1. The CDR3 is 14 amino acids. Germline loops: CDR1 SQVTM, CDR2 ANQGSEA. J was trimmed by 4 bases and V by 2 bases; bases with no gene match: 3. CDR3 DNA sequence: TGCAGCGTTGAAAAGGGACAGGTCACCGGGGAGCTGTTTTTT. Translation gives CSVEKGQVTGELFF.

This rearrangement joins TRBV4-3 to TRBJ2-7, with D maybe TRBD1 (5 bases). The CDR3 extends over 15 amino acids. Germline lookup yields CDR1 LGHNA and CDR2 YSLEER. Trimming removed 0 bases from V and 0 bases from J, with 9 bases in between. CDR3 amino acids: CASSQEQTVSYEQYF. CDR3 coding DNA: TGCGCCAGCAGCCAAGAACAGACAGTCTCCTACGAGCAGTACTTC.

The chain employs TRBV6-2 or TRBV6-3 and TRBJ1-5; D remains ambiguous. The CDR3 has 12 amino acids. V was shortened by 6 bases and J by 9 bases, with 12 bases between the two germline ends. The germline V gene has CDR1 MNHEY and CDR2 SVGEGT. This chain's CDR3 is CASRYGNRPQHF. CDR3 coding DNA: TGTGCCAGCAGATACGGGAACCGGCCCCAGCATTTT.

This sequence joins TRBV5-5 and TRBJ2-5; TRBD2 matches 9 bases. Germline V gene data show CDR1 as SGHKS and CDR2 as YYEKEE (reference sequence). The CDR3 extends over 15 amino acids. The V and J ends lost 7 bases and 4 bases, in that order; junction bases with no gene match: 11. CDR3 bases: TGTGCCAGCCAGTCCATGCGGGGGGGCGGAGAGACCCAGTACTTC. It encodes CASQSMRGGGETQYF.

This clonotype was counted a few times. The V call is TRBV20-1, the J call TRBJ2-5; tentative D call: TRBD2 (5 bases). Germline CDR1 and CDR2: DFQATT and SNEGSKA (reference sequence). The CDR3 length is 14 residues. The V end lost 0 bases, the J end lost 5 bases, and 13 bases lay between the germline ends. The CDR3 loop reads CSARDGRPQETQYF. In nucleotides, the CDR3 is TGCAGTGCTAGAGATGGGAGACCGCAGGAGACCCAGTACTTC.